This T cell receptor (beta chain) was identified in a study of blood T cell repertoires in COVID-19 (TCRdb year 2020). About the full investigation: Samples from collaborators originated in the United States, Italy and Spain and spanned both the acute and convalescent phases of COVID-19. The repertoires were released in a freely available public database intended as a resource for research on the immune response to SARS-CoV-2. Where available, HLA class I and class II types were obtained from metadata supplied by the sample provider rather than from assay-based typing. The prospective study material was composed of cDNA or gDNA derived from T cells, B-cell-depleted T cells, or PBMCs. The samples were drawn from two sources: the first 160 participants of the ongoing ImmuneRACE study, and 1,200 or so subjects contributed by 6 global collaborators. Sample metadata almost always included a de-identified subject ID, COVID-19 status, age in years and sex. The dataset comprised deeply sampled blood TCRbeta repertoires from subjects exposed to, actively infected with, or recovered from COVID-19.

TCRbeta CDR3 regions were amplified from genomic DNA using the immunoSEQ Assay, a bias-controlled multiplex PCR. On the study's bioinformatics: The number of nucleated cells in each sample was estimated by amplification of reference gene primers within the assay. To quantify the absolute abundance of each unique TCRbeta CDR3 rearrangement, sequence reads were collapsed and filtered. For each sample, productive Simpson clonality was calculated as the square root of Simpson's diversity index across productive rearrangements. Held by TCRdb, this immuneACCESS table contains in-frame sequences only and omits some clones. Under half of the omission traces to an unresolved V gene where checked; the cause of the rest is unknown. V, J and clone size reflect that table, while D and trimming were determined from the DNA. Recorded for this sample are 130,000 to 150,000 clones; 88% of them occurred a single time. More than 1% of the sample lies in the top ten.

Participants in the prospective study were aged roughly 18 to 90 years, lived in over 20 United States geographic areas, and enrolled through a virtual design. In the prospective study, cohorts were assigned on the basis of participant-reported clinical history obtained from a screening survey and a study questionnaire. In the prospective study, whole blood, serum and a nasopharyngeal or oropharyngeal swab were collected from each participant by mobile phlebotomists. Participants in the prospective study had the option to provide additional blood draws and questionnaires over an approximately 2-month period. Prospective study blood samples were shipped either frozen or at room temperature before DNA extraction. The paper as a whole reports these results and caveats: Clinical and demographic metadata were provided uncurated, with the amount varying by source and participant.

CDR1 and CDR2 were assigned from the germline V gene as MDHEN and SYDVKM. The CDR3 contains 13 residues, cysteine and phenylalanine counted. The retained sequence is limited to the CDR3, 39 bases, with the frame set at the first base. V is clipped by 6 bases and J by 5 bases, and the sequence between their germline boundaries is 14 bases long. Points on this clone: It has no known antigen specificity. No much larger clone exists at a distance of one base, and base qualities are not known.

The sample consisted of PBMCs or T cells enriched from blood (not recorded which). The chain joins TRBV28 to TRBJ2-7, with a weak D call of TRBD2 (6 bases match). The clonotype comes from a woman under 40 with acute COVID-19. The nucleotide sequence is TGTGCCAGCAGCCCGACCGGGGGTGACGAGCAGTACTTC. It translates to CASSPTGGDEQYF. Reference TRBV28 and TRBJ2-7 proteins supply the regions before and after the CDR3; the full variable domain is: DVKVTQSSRYLVKRTGEKVFLECVQDMDHENMFWYRQDPGLGLRLIYFSYDVKMKEKGDIPEGYSVSREKKERFSLILESASTNQTSMYLCASSPTGGDEQYFGPGTRLTVT.